This entry lists 32 T cell receptor beta chains sequenced from one sample in a study of T cell repertoires in ileal Crohn's disease (dated by TCRdb to between 2018 and 2021). The time point label of this sample denotes: inflamed ileum from the surgical specimen. The library was generated by the immunoSEQ multiplex PCR assay. In TCRdb, the immuneACCESS table is reduced to in-frame sequences with V and J assigned. These tables do not hold every clone; where another copy was compared, an unresolved V gene accounts for under half, and the others remain unexplained. The sample profile shows thousands of clones; over 70% of them were found once. The ten biggest clones cover roughly 40% of the sample. The specimen was ileal tissue. Receptors were obtained from an adult with Crohn's disease.

The chain joins TRBV19 to TRBJ2-5, with 12 bases lining up with TRBD1. Germline CDR1 LNHDA, CDR2 SQIVND (reference sequence). The CDR3 is 15 amino acids. The J segment lost 5 bases and the V segment lost 5 bases, leaving 6 bases of the junction unmatched. DNA for the CDR3: TGTGCCAGTAGTGAGGGACAGGGGGCTTGGGAGACCCAGTACTTC. As protein: CASSEGQGAWETQYF.

The J gene is TRBJ2-3, the V gene TRBV5-1; 7 bases match TRBD2. This CDR3 is 14 amino acids long. CDR1 SGHRS and CDR2 YFSETQ come from the germline V gene. The J segment lost 1 base and the V segment lost 4 bases, leaving 3 bases of the junction unmatched. CDR3 sequence: CASSQLAGTDTQYF. DNA for the CDR3: TGCGCCAGCAGCCAGCTAGCGGGCACAGATACGCAGTATTTT.

The chain employs TRBV6-5 and TRBJ1-6; 7 bases agree with TRBD1. This CDR3 has 14 amino acids. Germline V CDR1 and CDR2: MNHEY, SVGAGI. With V trimmed by 8 bases and J by 7 bases, 8 bases remained unmatched. CDR3 nucleotides: TGTGCCAGCCGTCCTGACAGGGAGAATTCACCCCTCCACTTT. Protein sequence: CASRPDRENSPLHF.

The V gene is TRBV18, the J gene TRBJ1-1; no clear D gene. This CDR3 has 13 amino acids. Germline lookup yields CDR1 KGHSH and CDR2 LQKENI. V was trimmed by 5 bases and J by 1 base, leaving 8 bases between them. The CDR3: CASSSAPNTEAFF. CDR3 coding DNA: TGTGCCAGCTCATCCGCACCGAACACTGAAGCTTTCTTT.

This chain joins TRBV28 and TRBJ1-6; tentative D call: TRBD1 (6 bases). In germline, CDR1 is MDHEN, CDR2 SYDVKM. Trimming took off 3 bases at V and 4 bases at J, with 10 bases between the two ends. The CDR3 runs to 15 residues. CDR3 loop: CASSFSQGYNSPLHF. The CDR3 bases are TGTGCCAGCAGTTTCTCACAGGGATATAATTCACCCCTCCACTTT. Variable domain in full (rest from reference TRBV28 and TRBJ1-6): DVKVTQSSRYLVKRTGEKVFLECVQDMDHENMFWYRQDPGLGLRLIYFSYDVKMKEKGDIPEGYSVSREKKERFSLILESASTNQTSMYLCASSFSQGYNSPLHFGNGTRLTVT.

The chain uses TRBV29-1 and TRBJ2-7, with 9 bases identical to TRBD1. The CDR3 has 12 residues. Trimming at V came to 7 bases and at J to 5 bases, leaving 6 bases not matched to a gene. CDR1 is SQVTM, CDR2 ANQGSEA, per germline. The CDR3 sequence is CSGGTGNDEQYF. DNA for the CDR3: TGCAGCGGGGGGACAGGGAACGACGAGCAGTACTTC.

The chain recombines TRBV6-5 with TRBJ2-2; D is ambiguous. Per the germline V gene, CDR1 is MNHEY and CDR2 is SVGAGI. V lost 2 bases to trimming and J lost 6 bases, with 4 bases between them. This CDR3 is built from 12 residues. CDR3 loop: CASSYVPGELFF. CDR3 in DNA: TGTGCCAGCAGTTACGTCCCCGGGGAGCTGTTTTTT.

The chain links TRBV5-4 to TRBJ1-2; D call uncertain. Trimming stripped 4 bases from V and 4 bases from J, with 14 bases between. This CDR3 region has 14 residues. In germline, CDR1 is SGHNT, CDR2 YYREEE (reference sequence). Written as DNA, the CDR3 is TGTGCCAGCAGCGACCCGAGGGCCTCCTATGGCTACACCTTC. Protein sequence: CASSDPRASYGYTF.

This chain joins TRBV2 and TRBJ1-4, with 9 positions matching TRBD1. The ends lost 7 bases at V and 7 bases at J; junction bases unmatched: 7. Germline CDR1 reads SNHLY; CDR2 reads FYNNEI. CDR3 size: 14 residues. CDR3 DNA sequence: TGTGCCAGCATTAAGGGGACAGGGTCTGAAAAACTGTTTTTT. Translating it yields CASIKGTGSEKLFF.

The chain recombines TRBV6-1 with TRBJ1-4; 8 nucleotides agree with TRBD1. This CDR3 spans 15 amino acids. J gave up 5 bases and V 3 bases, and 5 bases lay outside the gene matches. The germline V gene encodes CDR1 MNHNS and CDR2 SASEGT. The CDR3 DNA reads TGTGCCAGCAGTGAGACCGGGACAGGAAATGAAAAACTGTTTTTT. Amino acid sequence: CASSETGTGNEKLFF.

The gene calls are TRBV12-5 and TRBJ1-4; TRBD1 might be the D (6 bases). Trimming stripped 7 bases from V and 7 bases from J, with 19 bases between. CDR3 size: 15 residues. Germline V gene lookup returns CDR1 LGHNT and CDR2 FRNRAP. The CDR3 coding sequence is TGTGCTAGTGCCTCCTGGTCAGGGGTCGGTGAAAAACTGTTTTTT. Translating it yields CASASWSGVGEKLFF.

The rearrangement links TRBV28 to TRBJ1-4, with 7 bases aligning to TRBD1. Germline V gives CDR1 MDHEN, CDR2 SYDVKM. The length of the CDR3 is 15 residues. Trimming took 3 bases from V and 3 from J; bases not matched to a gene: 4. CDR3 sequence (DNA): TGTGCCAGCAGTTTCGTCGGGACAGCTAATGAAAAACTGTTTTTT. This translates into CASSFVGTANEKLFF. Based on the CDR3 plus reference TRBV28 and TRBJ1-4, the full variable domain is DVKVTQSSRYLVKRTGEKVFLECVQDMDHENMFWYRQDPGLGLRLIYFSYDVKMKEKGDIPEGYSVSREKKERFSLILESASTNQTSMYLCASSFVGTANEKLFFGSGTQLSVL.

The chain couples TRBV7-8 to TRBJ2-1; 12 bases are shared with TRBD2. Looked up from germline, CDR1 is SGHVS and CDR2 is FQNEAQ. V shed 5 bases and J 4 bases; nucleotides not matched to a gene: 3. The CDR3 has 15 amino acids. The DNA for the CDR3 is TGTGCCAGCAGCCCGACTAGCGGGGGATACAATGAGCAGTTCTTC. Its protein product is CASSPTSGGYNEQFF. The full variable domain, completed using reference TRBV7-8 and TRBJ2-1, is GAGVSQSPRYKVAKRGQDVALRCDPISGHVSLFWYQQALGQGPEFLTYFQNEAQLDKSGLPSDRFFAERPEGSVSTLKIQRTQQEDSAVYLCASSPTSGGYNEQFFGPGTRLTVL.

The CDR3 protein is CASSLSGVSGYTF. Written as DNA, the CDR3 is TGTGCCAGCAGCTTAAGCGGGGTATCTGGCTACACCTTC. The J gene is TRBJ1-2, the V gene TRBV7-6; D gene ambiguous. The germline gives CDR1 SGHVS, CDR2 FNYEAQ. The CDR3 is made up of 13 amino acids. Trimming cost V 2 bases and J 7 bases, with 11 bases left between them.

The V and J genes are TRBV11-2 and TRBJ1-2; possible D gene TRBD1, 6 bases. From germline, CDR1 is SGHAT and CDR2 FQNNGV. The ends were cut back, 5 bases at V and 3 bases at J, with 13 bases in the middle. This CDR3 is 14 amino acids long. The CDR3 bases are TGTGCCAGCAGCCAATCAGGGGCCGACTATGGCTACACCTTC. As protein: CASSQSGADYGYTF.

This chain links TRBV9 with TRBJ1-1; D might be TRBD1 (6 bases). V lost 3 bases and J 1 base, leaving 10 bases between the germline ends. Germline assignment: CDR1 SGDLS and CDR2 YYNGEE. CDR3 length: 14 residues. The CDR3 DNA is TGTGCCAGCAGCGCCCAGACAGGGAACACTGAAGCTTTCTTT. This codes for CASSAQTGNTEAFF. The complete variable domain, with remaining parts taken from reference TRBV9 and TRBJ1-1, reads DSGVTQTPKHLITATGQRVTLRCSPRSGDLSVYWYQQSLDQGLQFLIQYYNGEERAKGNILERFSAQQFPDLHSELNLSSLELGDSALYFCASSAQTGNTEAFFGQGTRLTVV.

The V call is TRBV5-4, the J call TRBJ1-3; D perhaps matches TRBD1 (5 bases). The CDR3 runs to 16 residues. CDR1 and CDR2 from the germline V gene are SGHNT and YYREEE (reference sequence). V shed 0 bases and J shed 0 bases, with 10 bases lying between them. The CDR3 region has the DNA TGTGCCAGCAGCTTGGTCAGGGACGGCTCTGGAAACACCATATATTTT. This encodes CASSLVRDGSGNTIYF.

The chain is built from TRBV7-6 and TRBJ1-2; D not resolved. This CDR3 is 13 amino acids long. Germline CDR1 reads SGHVS; CDR2 reads FNYEAQ. Trimming took 3 bases from V and 8 from J, leaving 13 bases between them. The CDR3 is CASSLGMKGGYTF. The CDR3 region has the DNA TGTGCCAGCAGCTTGGGAATGAAAGGAGGCTACACCTTC.

The chain has TRBV7-9 and TRBJ1-1, with a possible D match to TRBD1 (5 bases). Germline lookup yields CDR1 SEHNR and CDR2 FQNEAQ (reference sequence). Deletions cut 6 bases from V and 4 bases from J, with 15 bases between. CDR3 length equals 14 residues. The CDR3 DNA reads as TGTGCCAGCAGTCCCCGGGCTGGGGGCACTGAAGCTTTCTTT. Encoded protein: CASSPRAGGTEAFF. Full variable domain (missing parts from reference TRBV7-9 and TRBJ1-1): DTGVSQNPRHKITKRGQNVTFRCDPISEHNRLYWYRQTLGQGPEFLTYFQNEAQLEKSRLLSDRFSAERPKGSFSTLEIQRTEQGDSAMYLCASSPRAGGTEAFFGQGTRLTVV.

To note about this clone: Its ends do not fully match the called genes, so a read error is possible. The chain couples TRBV5-1 to TRBJ1-1; D uncertain. The CDR3 length is 11 residues. Germline CDR1 reads SGHRS; CDR2 reads YFSETQ. In DNA form, the CDR3 reads TGTGCCAGTCACCGGGGTCCTGAAGCTTTCTTT. Translated, it gives CASHRGPEAFF.

The chain carries TRBV6-6 and TRBJ2-1; D tentatively fits TRBD1 or TRBD2 (5 bases each). Trimming cost V 7 bases and J 5 bases, with 18 bases left between them. CDR3 size: 15 residues. CDR1 and CDR2 (germline): MNHNY, SVGAGI (reference sequence). CDR3 amino acids: CASIKFGTADNEQFF. The CDR3 region has the DNA TGTGCCAGCATCAAATTCGGGACGGCAGACAATGAGCAGTTCTTC.

The chain joins TRBV28 to TRBJ2-7, with a possible D match to TRBD2 (6 bases). Germline values: CDR1 MDHEN, CDR2 SYDVKM. The CDR3 has 13 residues. Trimming removed 5 bases from V and 6 bases from J, with 14 bases in between. The CDR3 protein is CASSEGTLFEQYF. The CDR3 nucleotides read TGTGCCAGCAGTGAAGGGACTCTCTTCGAGCAGTACTTC. The whole variable domain, filled in from reference TRBV28 and TRBJ2-7, reads DVKVTQSSRYLVKRTGEKVFLECVQDMDHENMFWYRQDPGLGLRLIYFSYDVKMKEKGDIPEGYSVSREKKERFSLILESASTNQTSMYLCASSEGTLFEQYFGPGTRLTVT.

The chain uses TRBV27 and TRBJ2-1; 7 bases are shared with TRBD1. The J segment lost 5 bases and the V segment lost 6 bases, leaving 4 bases of the junction unmatched. CDR3 length: 13 amino acids. The V gene's germline CDR1 is MNHEY and CDR2 SMNVEV (reference sequence). CDR3 nucleotides: TGTGCCAGCAGCCCGGGACAGAACAATGAGCAGTTCTTC. It specifies CASSPGQNNEQFF.

The genes are TRBV6-6 and TRBJ1-2; 8 bases match TRBD1. The ends lost 6 bases at V and 3 bases at J; junction bases unmatched: 3. The length of the CDR3 is 13 residues. Germline V gives CDR1 MNHNY, CDR2 SVGAGI (reference sequence). In DNA form, the CDR3 reads TGTGCCAGCAGCTCGACAGGGGACTATGGCTACACCTTC. Its protein is CASSSTGDYGYTF.

The V call is TRBV18, the J call TRBJ1-1; tentatively, D is TRBD1 (6 bases). The V end was cut by 3 bases, the J end by 4 bases, with 18 bases between. This CDR3 comprises 16 residues. Germline values: CDR1 KGHSH, CDR2 LQKENI. The CDR3 DNA is TGTGCCAGCTCACCTGTCCCAATGACAGGACTCACTGAAGCTTTCTTT. The encoded protein is CASSPVPMTGLTEAFF.

The V and J genes are TRBV5-1 and TRBJ2-7; maybe TRBD2 (5 bases). Germline assignment: CDR1 SGHRS and CDR2 YFSETQ. The CDR3 has 14 amino acids. Trimming took 4 bases from V and 0 from J, leaving 11 bases between them. The CDR3 sequence: CASSALGSSYEQYF. The CDR3 DNA reads as TGCGCCAGCAGCGCCCTGGGGAGCTCCTACGAGCAGTACTTC.

This clone was seen a handful of times. The J gene is TRBJ1-5, the V gene TRBV12-5, with 8 bases that match TRBD1. The J segment lost 3 bases and the V segment lost 4 bases, leaving 5 bases of the junction unmatched. The CDR3 extends over 15 amino acids. The germline V gene has CDR1 LGHNT and CDR2 FRNRAP. The CDR3 nucleotides read TGTGCTAGTGGTTCGTCAGGGGGCGACAATCAGCCCCAGCATTTT. Translation gives CASGSSGGDNQPQHF.

The rearrangement uses TRBV7-2 and TRBJ1-3, with 12 bases that match TRBD1. CDR1 and CDR2 from the germline V gene are SGHTA and FQGNSA. V lost 5 bases to trimming and J lost 9 bases; unmatched junction nucleotides: 5. CDR3 length: 14 amino acids. The CDR3 spells CASSVGQGAGTIYF. CDR3 bases: TGTGCCAGCAGCGTGGGACAGGGGGCTGGCACCATATATTTT.

This chain connects TRBV5-4 to TRBJ2-5; tentatively, D is TRBD2 (5 bases). CDR1 is SGHNT, CDR2 YYREEE, per germline (reference sequence). The V and J ends lost 2 bases and 5 bases respectively, with 7 bases between them. The CDR3 totals 12 residues. The CDR3 reads CASSFDYETQYF. The CDR3 region has the DNA TGTGCCAGCAGCTTCGACTATGAGACCCAGTACTTC. Supplemented by reference TRBV5-4 and TRBJ2-5, the full variable domain reads ETGVTQSPTHLIKTRGQQVTLRCSSQSGHNTVSWYQQALGQGPQFIFQYYREEENGRGNFPPRFSGLQFPNYSSELNVNALELDDSALYLCASSFDYETQYFGPGTRLLVL.

The gene calls are TRBV7-2 and TRBJ1-2; TRBD1 aligns across 10 bases. Looked up from germline, CDR1 is SGHTA and CDR2 is FQGNSA. Trimming removed 5 bases from V and 4 bases from J; junction bases left unmatched: 13. This CDR3 spans 17 amino acids. The CDR3 DNA follows: TGTGCCAGCAGCCGCTCCCTCCGGGACAGGGGAATCTATGGCTACACCTTC. Translating it yields CASSRSLRDRGIYGYTF.

The chain employs TRBV5-6 and TRBJ2-5; the match to TRBD1 covers 7 bases. Germline V gene sequence: CDR1 SGHDT, CDR2 YYEEEE. V lost 1 base, J lost 3 bases, and 6 bases stayed unmatched. The CDR3 runs 15 residues. DNA for the CDR3: TGTGCCAGCAGCTTGCCCCAGACAGGGAAAGAGACCCAGTACTTC. Its translation is CASSLPQTGKETQYF.

This clone came up a few times. CDR3 residues: CASSSRGYEQYF. The CDR3 nucleotides are TGTGCCAGCAGCAGCAGGGGGTACGAGCAGTACTTC. This chain connects TRBV6-6 to TRBJ2-7, with 7 bases fitting TRBD1. Trimming at V came to 6 bases and at J to 4 bases, leaving 3 bases not matched to a gene. This CDR3 has 12 residues. Germline values: CDR1 MNHNY, CDR2 SVGAGI (reference sequence).